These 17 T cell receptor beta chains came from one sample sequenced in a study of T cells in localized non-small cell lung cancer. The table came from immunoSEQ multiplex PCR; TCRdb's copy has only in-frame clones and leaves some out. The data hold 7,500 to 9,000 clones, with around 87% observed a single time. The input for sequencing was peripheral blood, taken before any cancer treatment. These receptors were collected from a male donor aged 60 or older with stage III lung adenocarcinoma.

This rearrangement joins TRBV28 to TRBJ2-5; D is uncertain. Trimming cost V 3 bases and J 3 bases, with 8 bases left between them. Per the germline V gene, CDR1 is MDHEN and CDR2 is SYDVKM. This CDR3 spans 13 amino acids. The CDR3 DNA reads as TGTGCCAGCAGTTTGGAAGGAAAAGAGACCCAGTACTTC. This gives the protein CASSLEGKETQYF.

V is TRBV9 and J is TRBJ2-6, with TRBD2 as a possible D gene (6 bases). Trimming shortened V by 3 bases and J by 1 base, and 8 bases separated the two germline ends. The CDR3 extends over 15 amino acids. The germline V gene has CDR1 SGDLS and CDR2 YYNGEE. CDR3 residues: CASSEGRSGANVLTF. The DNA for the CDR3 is TGTGCCAGCAGCGAGGGGAGGTCTGGGGCCAACGTCCTGACTTTC.

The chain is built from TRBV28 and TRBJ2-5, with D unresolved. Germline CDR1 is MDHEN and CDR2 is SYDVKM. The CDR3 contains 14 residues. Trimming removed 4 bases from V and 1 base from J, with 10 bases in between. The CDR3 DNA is TGTGCCAGCAGTTATCAGAGCCCCCAAGAGACCCAGTACTTC. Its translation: CASSYQSPQETQYF.

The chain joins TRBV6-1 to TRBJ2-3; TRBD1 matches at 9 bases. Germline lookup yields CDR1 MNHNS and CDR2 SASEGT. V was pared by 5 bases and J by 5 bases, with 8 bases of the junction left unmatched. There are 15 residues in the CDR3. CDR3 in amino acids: CASSLRDRVGDTQYF. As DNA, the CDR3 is TGTGCCAGCAGTTTACGGGACAGGGTTGGAGATACGCAGTATTTT.

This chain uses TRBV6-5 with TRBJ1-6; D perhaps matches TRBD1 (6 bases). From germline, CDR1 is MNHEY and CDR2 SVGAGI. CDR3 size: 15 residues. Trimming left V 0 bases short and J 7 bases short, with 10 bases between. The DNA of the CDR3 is TGTGCCAGCAGTTACTCAAGGGGGGGGAATTCACCCCTCCACTTT. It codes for CASSYSRGGNSPLHF.

The CDR3 region is CAWSNLGGINQPQHF. CDR3 nucleotides: TGTGCCTGGAGTAACCTGGGGGGTATCAATCAGCCCCAGCATTTT. This rearrangement joins TRBV30 to TRBJ1-5; a possible D gene is TRBD1 (5 bases). The CDR3 sequence is 15 residues long. Germline V lookup: CDR1 GTSNPN, CDR2 SVGIG (reference sequence). V dropped 2 bases and J dropped 3 bases, with 14 bases sitting between them.

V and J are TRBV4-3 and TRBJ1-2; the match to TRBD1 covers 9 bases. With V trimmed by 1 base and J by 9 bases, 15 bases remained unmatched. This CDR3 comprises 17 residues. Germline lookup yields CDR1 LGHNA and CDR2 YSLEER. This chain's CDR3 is CASSQGEGTGLVLSYTF. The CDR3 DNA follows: TGCGCCAGCAGCCAAGGGGAGGGGACAGGGTTGGTCCTGAGCTACACCTTC.

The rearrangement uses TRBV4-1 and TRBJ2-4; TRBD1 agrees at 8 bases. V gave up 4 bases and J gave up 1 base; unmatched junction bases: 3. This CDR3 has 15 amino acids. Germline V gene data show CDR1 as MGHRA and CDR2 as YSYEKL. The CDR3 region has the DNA TGCGCCAGCAGCCTCCGGGACAGGGCCAAAAACATTCAGTACTTC. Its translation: CASSLRDRAKNIQYF.

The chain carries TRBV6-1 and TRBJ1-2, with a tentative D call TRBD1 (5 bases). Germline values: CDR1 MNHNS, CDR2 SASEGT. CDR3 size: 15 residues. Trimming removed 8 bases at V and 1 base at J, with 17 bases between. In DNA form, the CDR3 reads TGTGCCAGCGAGACAGATTTAGGGCTTAACTATGGCTACACCTTC. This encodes CASETDLGLNYGYTF.

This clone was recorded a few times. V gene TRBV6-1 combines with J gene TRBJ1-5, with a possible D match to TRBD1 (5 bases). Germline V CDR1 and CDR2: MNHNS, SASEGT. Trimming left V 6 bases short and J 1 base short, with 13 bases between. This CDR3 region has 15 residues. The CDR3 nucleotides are TGTGCCAGCAGGGACCAGGGAGGAAGCAATCAGCCCCAGCATTTT. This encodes CASRDQGGSNQPQHF.

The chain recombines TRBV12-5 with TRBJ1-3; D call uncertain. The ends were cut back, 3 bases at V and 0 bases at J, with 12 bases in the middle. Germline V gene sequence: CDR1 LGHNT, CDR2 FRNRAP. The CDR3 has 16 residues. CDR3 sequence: CASGFSLRPSGNTIYF. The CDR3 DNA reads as TGTGCTAGTGGTTTTTCTTTAAGGCCCTCTGGAAACACCATATATTTT.

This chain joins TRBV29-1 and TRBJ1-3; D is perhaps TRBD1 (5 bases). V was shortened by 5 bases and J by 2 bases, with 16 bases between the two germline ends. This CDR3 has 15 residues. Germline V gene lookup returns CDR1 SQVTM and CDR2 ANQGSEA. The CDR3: CSVSPGDLAGNTIYF. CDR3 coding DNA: TGCAGCGTTTCTCCCGGGGACCTTGCTGGAAACACCATATATTTT. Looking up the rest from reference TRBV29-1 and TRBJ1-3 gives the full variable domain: SAVISQKPSRDICQRGTSLTIQCQVDSQVTMMFWYRQQPGQSLTLIATANQGSEATYESGFVIDKFPISRPNLTFSTLTVSNMSPEDSSIYLCSVSPGDLAGNTIYFGEGSWLTVV.

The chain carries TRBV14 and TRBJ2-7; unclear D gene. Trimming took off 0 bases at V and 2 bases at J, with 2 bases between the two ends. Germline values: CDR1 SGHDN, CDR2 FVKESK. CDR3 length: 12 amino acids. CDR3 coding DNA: TGTGCCAGCAGCCAAGACGCCTACGAGCAGTACTTC. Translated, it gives CASSQDAYEQYF.

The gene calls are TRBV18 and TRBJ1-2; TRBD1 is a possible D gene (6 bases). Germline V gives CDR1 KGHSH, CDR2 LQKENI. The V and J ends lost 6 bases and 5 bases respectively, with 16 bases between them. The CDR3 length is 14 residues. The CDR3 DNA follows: TGTGCCAGCTCTGCTAACGGGCAGGGGTATGGCTACACCTTC. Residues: CASSANGQGYGYTF.

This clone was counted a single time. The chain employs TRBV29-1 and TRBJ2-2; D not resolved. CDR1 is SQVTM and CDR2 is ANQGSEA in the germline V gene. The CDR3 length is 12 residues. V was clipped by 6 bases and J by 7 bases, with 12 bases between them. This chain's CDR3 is CSVGLRLGELFF. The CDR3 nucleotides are TGCAGCGTGGGCCTAAGGCTCGGGGAGCTGTTTTTT.

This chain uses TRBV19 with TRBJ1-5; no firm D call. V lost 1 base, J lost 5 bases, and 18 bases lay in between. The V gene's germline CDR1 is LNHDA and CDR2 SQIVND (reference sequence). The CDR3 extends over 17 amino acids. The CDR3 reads CASSIGRLRRIDQPQHF. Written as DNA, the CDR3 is TGTGCCAGTAGTATAGGAAGGTTAAGAAGAATCGATCAGCCCCAGCATTTT.

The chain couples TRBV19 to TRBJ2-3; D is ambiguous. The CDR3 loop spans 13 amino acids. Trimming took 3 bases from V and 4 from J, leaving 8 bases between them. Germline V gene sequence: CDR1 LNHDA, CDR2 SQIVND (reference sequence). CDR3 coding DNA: TGTGCCAGTAGTATCCCCCCTTCAGATACGCAGTATTTT. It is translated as CASSIPPSDTQYF.